The source of this T cell receptor (beta chain) is a study of cytomegalovirus exposure and HLA in healthy donors. This clone has just one count. The repertoire was sequenced with immunoSEQ multiplex PCR; TCRdb's copy has only in-frame clones and lacks some. The sample yields 300,000 to 400,000 clones, around 90% seen once. The CDR3 runs to 16 residues. Unmatched junction bases numbered 5, after V lost 0 bases and J lost 2 bases. CDR1 SGHRS and CDR2 YFSETQ come from the germline V gene. The chain uses TRBV5-1 and TRBJ2-3, with 8 positions matching TRBD2. The sequence was obtained from a man aged 30 to 39 in good health and CMV-seronegative. Material: PBMCs. The CDR3 region has the DNA TGCGCCAGCAGCTTGGGGGCGGGGGGCTCCACAGATACGCAGTATTTT. This codes for CASSLGAGGSTDTQYF.